This entry describes one TCR beta chain. This record comes from a study of blood T cell repertoires in COVID-19. Study-level background: COVID-19 samples collected from the United States, Italy and Spain covered acute and convalescent phases. PBMCs, B-cell-depleted T cells, or T cells provided the cDNA or gDNA that made up the material.

Study processing details: Amplification from reference gene primers served as the basis for estimated nucleated cell counts. TCRdb keeps only in-frame clones here, not all; method: immunoSEQ multiplex PCR. V, J and clone size are those of that table, while D and trimming were read from the DNA. The sample lists around 310,000 clones; about 89% were seen once. J was trimmed by 3 bases and V by 4 bases; bases with no gene match: 6. The CDR3 length is 14 residues. Germline V CDR1 and CDR2: SGHNT, YYREEE (reference sequence). Sequencing used peripheral blood. The chain links TRBV5-4 to TRBJ1-1, with TRBD1 matching over 7 bases. The sequence was collected from a woman aged 60-70 years with acute or convalescent COVID-19. Written as DNA, the CDR3 is TGTGCCAGCAGCCGCAGGGGGGTGGACACTGAAGCTTTCTTT. It is translated as CASSRRGVDTEAFF.